The text below deals with one TCR beta chain. TCRdb reprocessed the RT-PCR reads via MiXCR and lists one record per CDR3 protein. The sample consists of hundreds of thousands of distinct CDR3 sequences, 11% to 15% of them appearing once. The CDR3 runs to 13 residues. V lost 3 bases, J lost 6 bases, and 11 bases lay in between. Germline V gene data show CDR1 as KGHDR and CDR2 as SFDVKD. The data were obtained in a study of response to subunit inactivated influenza vaccine. The receptor comes from a man in his fifties who received an inactivated influenza vaccine. Here the sequenced sample was PBMCs from blood, taken 14 days before vaccination. This chain uses TRBV24-1 with TRBJ2-7; D remains ambiguous. The CDR3 protein is CATSDDLGGEQYF. The CDR3 coding sequence is TGTGCCACCAGTGATGACCTTGGCGGCGAGCAGTACTTC.